The rows below give T cell receptor beta chains drawn from one sample of a study of spatial heterogeneity in lung cancer. TCRdb called the 5' RACE reads again in MiXCR, with one record for every CDR3 protein. This repertoire shows around 100,000 distinct CDR3 sequences, roughly a tenth found once; its top ten account for 24%. The sample in question was PBMCs, obtained at follow-up. The receptors come from a female donor with early-stage non-small cell lung cancer. Both conserved end residues are part of each CDR3.

j_call,v_call,cdr3_aa
TRBJ1-2,TRBV7-8,CASSRTRAYGYTF
TRBJ2-1,TRBV20-1,CSARDPGRADYNEQFF
TRBJ1-4,TRBV13,CASSRQTTNEKLFF
TRBJ1-2,TRBV6-2/TRBV6-3,CASSYSQGVGANYGYTF
TRBJ2-1,TRBV9,CASSGGGRTSGSRSYNEQFF
TRBJ2-4,TRBV5-1,CASSRAGQVAKNIQYF
TRBJ1-2,TRBV9,CASREGSSIGYTF
TRBJ2-3,TRBV3-1,CASSQGAGVTDTQYF
TRBJ2-1,TRBV9,CASSVRDYLWGEQFF
TRBJ2-3,TRBV27,CASSSIVVSDTQYF
TRBJ2-1,TRBV4-3,CASSQDSPLGVRGANEQFF
TRBJ2-7,TRBV25-1,CASSESGLYEQYF
TRBJ2-7,TRBV6-5,CASSYLGLAGGPSYEQYF
TRBJ1-4,TRBV19,CASSVATVGGKLFF
TRBJ1-2,TRBV2,CASREGQSYGYTF
TRBJ2-1,TRBV7-3,CASSLKAASGYNEQFF
TRBJ1-1,TRBV18,CASSTRTGNVNTEAFF
TRBJ2-7,TRBV28,CASSPMTSGSSYEQYF
TRBJ1-1,TRBV12-3/TRBV12-4,CASSPGFTEAFF
TRBJ2-1,TRBV9,CASSNGVNPSNEQFF
TRBJ1-2,TRBV5-6,CASSLQGVNYGYTF
TRBJ2-3,TRBV12-3/TRBV12-4,CASTHGRAHTDTQYF
TRBJ1-2,TRBV30,CAWRRDTVIYSGYTF
TRBJ1-2,TRBV7-9,CASSFDSTYGYTF
TRBJ2-1,TRBV11-2,CASSSVGAFYNEQFF
TRBJ2-3,TRBV6-1,CASTGSLTDTQYF
TRBJ2-4,TRBV6-1,CASSEARGTKNIQYF
TRBJ2-1,TRBV9,CASSVEWAYNEQFF
TRBJ2-1,TRBV7-3,CASSSQGYNEQFF
TRBJ2-2,TRBV7-9,CASSSKGDSGELFF
TRBJ1-2,TRBV28,CASSLSTGRGYTF
TRBJ2-3,TRBV29-1,CSVRQGHTDTQYF
TRBJ2-5,TRBV11-2,CASSPPWETQYF
TRBJ1-2,TRBV7-9,CASSLLHLTEGYTF
TRBJ1-1,TRBV2,CASSEALLNTEAFF
TRBJ2-1,TRBV5-4,CASSIDYLRRGSSYNEQSF
TRBJ2-5,TRBV5-1,CASSLSGSRQETQYF
TRBJ2-7,TRBV7-8,CASSLVRLRSSYEQYF
TRBJ2-3,TRBV3-1,CASSRGPRTDTQYF
TRBJ2-1,TRBV7-2,CASSFRAGGQFF
TRBJ1-5,TRBV18,CASSPEKTGQPQHF
TRBJ1-2,TRBV11-2,CASSTVTGAGYTF
TRBJ2-3,TRBV7-6,CASSSRPLPTDTQYF
TRBJ1-4,TRBV30,CAWSRTAHEKLFF
TRBJ2-5,TRBV6-5,CASSYTSGDQETQYF
TRBJ2-3,TRBV5-5,CASSLRDTFVNTQYF
TRBJ2-1,TRBV20-1,CSPGQGINEQFF
TRBJ2-4,TRBV20-1,CSASRLAKNIQYF
TRBJ2-1,TRBV27,CATSKQGLYNEQFF
TRBJ2-5,TRBV6-5,CASSYSRRSWLAGMERETQYF
TRBJ1-1,TRBV5-1,CASSLLKDTEAFF
TRBJ2-3,TRBV20-1,CSARSPSGREGTDTQYF
TRBJ2-4,TRBV28,CATKGSANIQYF
TRBJ2-1,TRBV4-1,CASSPWPGPNEQFF
TRBJ1-3,TRBV7-2,CASSLDRGNTIYF
TRBJ1-2,TRBV5-1,CASKEQGTNYGYTF
TRBJ1-6,TRBV9,CASSPEGSRLPNSPLHF
TRBJ2-1,TRBV20-1,CSAEGLAMHEQFF
TRBJ2-5,TRBV27,CASSFNPSGNQETQYF